Below, one TCR beta chain is given with its context. What antigen it recognizes has not been identified. There are no base qualities to consult, and no much larger clone falls within one base. The sample comes from a study of shared clonotypes between healthy human individuals (TCRdb year 2020). As for the study more broadly: The cohort included a few men and a couple of women between 18 and 49 years of age. Libraries were prepared and TCR repertoires were sequenced by different laboratories using diverse techniques, in order to increase sequencing depth and limit assay-specific biases. Leukapheresis yielded between about 0.8 and 8.9 billion PBMCs per donor. Per donor, three plates each were used for CD4 naive and CD4 memory, two for CD8 naive, and one for CD8 memory. To estimate repertoire size and how much clonotype sharing occurs between individuals, the study deeply sequenced the blood TCR repertoires of five healthy adults. What the work shows at the level of the full study, not this receptor alone: Rarefaction of sorted-subset datasets indicated incomplete sequencing despite the large sequencing depth. Clonotypes shared by all four sorted-subset donors showed higher generation probabilities than non-shared clonotypes. Only blood was sampled, and tissue TCR repertoires likely differ from those in blood. Larger estimated clonotype richness was generally found for naive subsets than for memory subsets. When a handful of donors were compared, the shared fraction of clonotypes was around 5% for naive CD4, over 3% for naive CD8, roughly 2.5% for memory CD4, and 0.4% for memory CD8. Pairwise subsampling led to the expectation that sequencing depth would affect the degree of clonotype sharing among donors. The genetic and exposure-history diversity represented was limited by the small number of donors.

Using the deep immunoSEQ assay, TCR CDR3 regions were amplified from genomic DNA by multiplex PCR. Extracted genomic DNA from each cell subset was distributed evenly across all wells of several immunoSEQ 96-well plates, and each plate was treated as a replicate. For sorted subsets, about 200 ng genomic DNA, equal to tens of thousands of T cell genomes, was loaded into each replicate PCR. Purified libraries were measured with a Qubit 3.0 fluorometer, size-checked on a Bioanalyzer 2100, and measured again with the KAPA Library Quantification kit. A separate single-read 150-cycle Illumina NextSeq 550 flow cell was used to sequence each immunoSEQ 96-well plate. Concerning the study's data processing: Because only junctional sequences without quality scores were contained in the immunoSEQ output, filtering matching that applied to full-length reads could not be performed. Sequences were annotated with PyIR, a Python wrapper for IgBLAST v1.9, using IMGT germline references to assign V/J genes and CDR3. Reads with weak V/J assignments (E-value above 1e-6), missing CDR3, stop codons, out-of-frame junctions, or ambiguous translated residues were removed. V3J clonotypes were defined as sequences sharing the same inferred V gene, J gene, and CDR3 amino acid sequence. The percentage overlap between two repertoires was calculated by dividing the number of shared unique clonotypes by the size of the smaller repertoire. Richness of each repertoire was evaluated using RTK rarefaction, the Chao1 estimator, and Recon v2.1 estimates of unobserved clonotypes. Generation probabilities for all TCRbeta clonotypes obtained by the gDNA method from a handful of donors were computed using OLGA. TCRdb's version of the immuneACCESS table is confined to in-frame rearrangements and falls short of the full clone set. An unresolved V gene accounts for under half of the shortfall where checked; the remainder is of unknown origin. The DNA was the basis for D and trimming; V, J and clone size are from that table. This sample has hundreds of thousands of clones in its table, and roughly 96% of those were observed once. Roughly 0.12% of the sample goes to the ten largest clones.

CD8 naive samples consisted of CD45RO-negative cells that were positively selected for CCR7, yielding a CD45RA+CCR7+ population without TemRA cells. Healthy HIV-negative adults with no recently reported acute infections or vaccinations were included as donors. Every donor was a Caucasian adult residing in Nashville, Tennessee, USA. Blood was obtained by leukapheresis, after which PBMCs were separated by Ficoll-Histopaque density gradient centrifugation and cryopreserved in liquid nitrogen vapor phase. Purity and quantity of every magnetically sorted T cell population were checked by analytical flow cytometry. Each sorted fraction had its genomic DNA isolated and then quantified by UV absorbance on a Nanodrop 2000c. The sample comprised naive CD8+ T cells sorted from blood. The meaning of the sample's cell subset or site label: CD45RA+CCR7+. The TCR sequence derives from a woman younger than 45 in good health.

The CDR3 protein: CASSPSNRAHEQYF. The nucleotides read TGTGCCAGCTCACCATCGAACAGGGCCCACGAGCAGTACTTC. The chain employs TRBV18 and TRBJ2-7; possibly the D gene is TRBD1, per 6 matching bases. From the cysteine through the phenylalanine, the CDR3 covers 14 amino acids. The DNA shown is the 42-base CDR3, in frame from base 1. From a lookup of the germline V gene, CDR1 and CDR2 are KGHSH and LQKENI. V and J lose 2 bases and 5 bases, and a span of 13 bases separates them.